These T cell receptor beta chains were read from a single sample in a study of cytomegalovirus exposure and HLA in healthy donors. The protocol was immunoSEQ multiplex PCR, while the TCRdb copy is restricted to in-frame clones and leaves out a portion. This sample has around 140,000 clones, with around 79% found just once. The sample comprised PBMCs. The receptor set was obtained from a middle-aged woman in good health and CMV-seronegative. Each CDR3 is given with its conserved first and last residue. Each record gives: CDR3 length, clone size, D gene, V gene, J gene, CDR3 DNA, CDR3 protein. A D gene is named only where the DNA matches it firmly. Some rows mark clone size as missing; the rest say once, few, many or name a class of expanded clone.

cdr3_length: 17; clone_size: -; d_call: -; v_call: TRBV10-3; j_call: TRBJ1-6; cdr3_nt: TGTGCCATCAGTGACGGACAGTCGAGCTCCTATAATTCACCCCTCCACTTT; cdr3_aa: CAISDGQSSSYNSPLHF
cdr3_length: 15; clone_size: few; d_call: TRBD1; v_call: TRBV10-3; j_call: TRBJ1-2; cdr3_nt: TGTGCCATCAGTGAGCCCCGGACAGGGGCTGGTGGCTACACCTTC; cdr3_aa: CAISEPRTGAGGYTF
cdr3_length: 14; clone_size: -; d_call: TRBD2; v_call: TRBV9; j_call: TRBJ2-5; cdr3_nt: TGTGCCAGCAGCCCTCTAGCGGGGGGAGAGACCCAGTACTTC; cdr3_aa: CASSPLAGGETQYF
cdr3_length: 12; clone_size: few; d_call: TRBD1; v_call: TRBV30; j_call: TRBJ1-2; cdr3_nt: TGTGCCTGGAACAGGGGTGACTATGGCTACACCTTC; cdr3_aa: CAWNRGDYGYTF
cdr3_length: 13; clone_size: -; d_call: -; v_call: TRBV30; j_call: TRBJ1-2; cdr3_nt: TGTGCCTGGAGTGGCGTGAGTTCCTATGGCTACACCTTC; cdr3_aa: CAWSGVSSYGYTF
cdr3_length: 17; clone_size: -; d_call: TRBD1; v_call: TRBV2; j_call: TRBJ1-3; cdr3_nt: TGTGCCAGCAGTGAAATAGGGACAGGGAGCGCTGGAAACACCATATATTTT; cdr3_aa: CASSEIGTGSAGNTIYF
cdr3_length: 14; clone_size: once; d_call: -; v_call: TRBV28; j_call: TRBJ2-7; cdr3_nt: TGTGCCAGCAGACGCGGGGACAGCTCCTACGAGCAGTACTTC; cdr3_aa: CASRRGDSSYEQYF
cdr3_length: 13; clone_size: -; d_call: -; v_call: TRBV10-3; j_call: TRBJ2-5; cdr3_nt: TGTGCCATCCAGGGCGGCCAAGGGGAGACCCAGTACTTC; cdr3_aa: CAIQGGQGETQYF
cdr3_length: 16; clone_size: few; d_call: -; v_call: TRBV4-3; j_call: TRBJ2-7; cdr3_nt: TGCGCCAGCAGCCCCGGGTCTGCGTTACTCTCCTCCGAGCAGTACTTC; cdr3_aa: CASSPGSALLSSEQYF
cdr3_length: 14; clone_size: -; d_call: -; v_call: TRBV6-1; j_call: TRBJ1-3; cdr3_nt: TGTGCCAGCAGTGAAGAGAGAAAAGGGAGACCTCTATATTTT; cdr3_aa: CASSEERKGRPLYF
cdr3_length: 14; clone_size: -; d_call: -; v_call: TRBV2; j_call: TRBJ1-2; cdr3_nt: TGTGCCAGCAGTGATGACAGCGAGAACTATGGCTACACCTTC; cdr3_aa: CASSDDSENYGYTF
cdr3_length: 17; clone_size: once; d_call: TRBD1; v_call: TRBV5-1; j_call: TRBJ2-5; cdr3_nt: TGCGCCAGCAGCTTATCATTTTCCGGGACAGGGAAAGAGACCCAGTACTTC; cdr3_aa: CASSLSFSGTGKETQYF
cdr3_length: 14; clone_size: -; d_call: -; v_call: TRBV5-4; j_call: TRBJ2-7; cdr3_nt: TGTGCCAGCAGCTTGGATGCGGGCGTATACGAGCAGTACTTC; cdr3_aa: CASSLDAGVYEQYF
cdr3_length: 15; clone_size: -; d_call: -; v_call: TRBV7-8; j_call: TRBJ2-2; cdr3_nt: TGTGCCAGCAGGCTCCTCGTAGGGGAAACCGGGGAGCTGTTTTTT; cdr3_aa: CASRLLVGETGELFF
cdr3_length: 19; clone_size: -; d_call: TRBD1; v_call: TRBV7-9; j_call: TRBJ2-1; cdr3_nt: TGTGCCAGCAGCTTTAGTGGCTTGATACGGGACAGGGGGCCCCATGAGCAGTTCTTC; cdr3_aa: CASSFSGLIRDRGPHEQFF
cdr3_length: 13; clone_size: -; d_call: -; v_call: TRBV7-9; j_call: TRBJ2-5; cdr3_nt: TGTGCCAGCAGCTCGACAGTTCCCGAGACCCAGTACTTC; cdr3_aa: CASSSTVPETQYF
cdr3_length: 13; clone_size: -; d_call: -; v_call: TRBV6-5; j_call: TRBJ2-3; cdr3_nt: TGTGCCAGCAGTTATGTTTTAACAGATACGCAGTATTTT; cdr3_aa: CASSYVLTDTQYF
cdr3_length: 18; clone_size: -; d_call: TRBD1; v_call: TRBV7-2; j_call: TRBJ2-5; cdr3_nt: TGTGCCAGCAGCTTAGAATTTCTGGACAGGGCTATCCAAGAGACCCAGTACTTC; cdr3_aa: CASSLEFLDRAIQETQYF
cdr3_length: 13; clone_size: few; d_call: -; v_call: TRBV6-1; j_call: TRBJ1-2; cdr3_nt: TGTGCCAGCAGTAAAATAGGGGCGTATGGCTACACCTTC; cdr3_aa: CASSKIGAYGYTF
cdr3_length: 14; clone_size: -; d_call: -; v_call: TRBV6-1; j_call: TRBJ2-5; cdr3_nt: TGTGCCAGCAGCAACATTTACCCACAAGAGACCCAGTACTTC; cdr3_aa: CASSNIYPQETQYF
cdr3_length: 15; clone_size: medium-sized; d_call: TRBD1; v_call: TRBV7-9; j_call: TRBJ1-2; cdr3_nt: TGTGCCAGCAGCTTAGGACAGGGGATAGACTATGGCTACACCTTC; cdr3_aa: CASSLGQGIDYGYTF
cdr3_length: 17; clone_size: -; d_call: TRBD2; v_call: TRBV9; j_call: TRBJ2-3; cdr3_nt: TGTGCCAGCAGCGGACCAATGCGGGGGGCCCTCACAGATACGCAGTATTTT; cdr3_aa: CASSGPMRGALTDTQYF
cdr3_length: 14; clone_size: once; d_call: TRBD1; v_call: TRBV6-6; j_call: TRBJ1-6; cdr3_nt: TGTGCCAGCAGTTGGGACAGCGATAATTCACCCCTCCACTTT; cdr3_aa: CASSWDSDNSPLHF
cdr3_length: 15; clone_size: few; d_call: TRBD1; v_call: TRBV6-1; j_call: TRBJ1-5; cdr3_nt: TGTGCCAGCAGGGAAATGACAGGGGCTTATCAGCCCCAGCATTTT; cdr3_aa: CASREMTGAYQPQHF
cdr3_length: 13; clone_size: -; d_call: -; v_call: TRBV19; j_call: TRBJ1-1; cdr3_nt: TGTGCCAGTAGTATGGGGCGGTACACTGAAGCTTTCTTT; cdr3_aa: CASSMGRYTEAFF
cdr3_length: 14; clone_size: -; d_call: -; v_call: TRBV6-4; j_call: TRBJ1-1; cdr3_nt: TGTGCCAGCAGTGTGGAGGGAGATAGTGGTCGAGCTTTCTTT; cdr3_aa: CASSVEGDSGRAFF
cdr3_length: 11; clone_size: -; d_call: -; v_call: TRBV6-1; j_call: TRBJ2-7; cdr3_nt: TGTGCCAGCAGTGAAACTTACGAGCAGTACTTC; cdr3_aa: CASSETYEQYF
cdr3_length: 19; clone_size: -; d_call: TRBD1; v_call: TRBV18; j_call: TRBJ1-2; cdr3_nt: TGTGCCAGCTCACCGTATGAAACGAGGGACAGGGGGAGGAACTATGGCTACACCTTC; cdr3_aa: CASSPYETRDRGRNYGYTF
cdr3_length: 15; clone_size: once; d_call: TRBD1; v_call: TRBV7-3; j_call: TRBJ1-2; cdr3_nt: TGTGCCAGCAGCTTGACAGGGGGCTCTAACTATGGCTACACCTTC; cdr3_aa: CASSLTGGSNYGYTF
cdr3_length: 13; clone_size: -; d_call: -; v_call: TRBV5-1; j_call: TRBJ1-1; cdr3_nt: TGCGCCAGCAGCACCACTTCTAGCTGGGAAGCTTTCTTT; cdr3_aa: CASSTTSSWEAFF
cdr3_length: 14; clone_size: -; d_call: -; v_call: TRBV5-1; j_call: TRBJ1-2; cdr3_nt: TGCGCCAGCAGCTTGGAGGGGTACCCCCCGGGCTACACCTTC; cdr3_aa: CASSLEGYPPGYTF
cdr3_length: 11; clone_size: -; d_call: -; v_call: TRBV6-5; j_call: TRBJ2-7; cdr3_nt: TGTGCCACCCAAGGGGTGAACGAGCAGTACTTC; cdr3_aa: CATQGVNEQYF
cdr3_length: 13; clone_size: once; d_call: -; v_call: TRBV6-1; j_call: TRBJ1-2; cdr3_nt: TGTGCCAGCAGTCCAGTGGACATTTTTGGCTACACCTTC; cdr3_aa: CASSPVDIFGYTF
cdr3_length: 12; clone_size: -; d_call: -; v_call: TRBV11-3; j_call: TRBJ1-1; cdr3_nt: TGTGCCAGCAGCGCGGCGGGCACTGAAGCTTTCTTT; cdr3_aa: CASSAAGTEAFF
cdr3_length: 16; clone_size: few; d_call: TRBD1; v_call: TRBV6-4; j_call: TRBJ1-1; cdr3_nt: TGTGCCAGCAGTCCTGGACAGGGAACGGGGATCACTGAAGCTTTCTTT; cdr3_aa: CASSPGQGTGITEAFF
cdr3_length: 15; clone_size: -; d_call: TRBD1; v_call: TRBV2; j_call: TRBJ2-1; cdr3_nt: TGTGCCAGCAGTGATTGGGGGACAGGGGACAATGAGCAGTTCTTC; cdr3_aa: CASSDWGTGDNEQFF
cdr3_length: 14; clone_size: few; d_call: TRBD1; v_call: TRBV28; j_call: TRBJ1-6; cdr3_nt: TGTGCCAGCAGGACCGGGACAGGGGTTTCACCCCTCCACTTT; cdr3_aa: CASRTGTGVSPLHF
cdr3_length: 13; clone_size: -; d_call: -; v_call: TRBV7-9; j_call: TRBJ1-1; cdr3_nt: TGTGCCAGCAGCCAAAGGGCAGGGACTGAAGCTTTCTTT; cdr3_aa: CASSQRAGTEAFF
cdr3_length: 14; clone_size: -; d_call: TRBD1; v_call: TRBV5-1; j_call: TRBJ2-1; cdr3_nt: TGCGCCAGCAGCTCAACAGGGGCCTTGGATGAGCAGTTCTTC; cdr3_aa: CASSSTGALDEQFF
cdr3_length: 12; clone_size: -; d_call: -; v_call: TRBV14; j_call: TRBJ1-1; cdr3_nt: TGTGCCAGCAGCCAATATTCTACTGAAGCTTTCTTT; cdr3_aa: CASSQYSTEAFF
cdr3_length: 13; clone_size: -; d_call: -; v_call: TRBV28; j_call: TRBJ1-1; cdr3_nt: TGTGCCAGCAGCCGACTCTTAGACACTGAAGCTTTCTTT; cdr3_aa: CASSRLLDTEAFF
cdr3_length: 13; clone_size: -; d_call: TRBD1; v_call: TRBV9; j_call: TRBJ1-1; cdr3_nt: TGTGCCAGCAGAGGCGGACAGGGGACTGAAGCTTTCTTT; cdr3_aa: CASRGGQGTEAFF
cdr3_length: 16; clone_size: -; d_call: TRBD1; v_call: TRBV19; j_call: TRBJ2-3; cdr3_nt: TGTGCCAGTAGTCTTGGACAGGGTCCTAGCACAGATACGCAGTATTTT; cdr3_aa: CASSLGQGPSTDTQYF
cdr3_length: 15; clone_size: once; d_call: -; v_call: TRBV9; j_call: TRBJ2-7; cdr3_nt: TGTGCCAGCAGTGTTAGCGGGGACAGTAGGTACGAGCAGTACTTC; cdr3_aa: CASSVSGDSRYEQYF
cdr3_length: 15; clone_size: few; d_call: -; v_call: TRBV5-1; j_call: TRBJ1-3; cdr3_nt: TGCGCCAGCAGCGTGGGGCCAGGGGATGGAAACACCATATATTTT; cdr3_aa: CASSVGPGDGNTIYF
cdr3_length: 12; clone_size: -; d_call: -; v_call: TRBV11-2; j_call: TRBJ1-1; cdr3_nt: TGTGCCAGCAGCTTAACGGGAACTGAAGCTTTCTTT; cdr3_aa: CASSLTGTEAFF
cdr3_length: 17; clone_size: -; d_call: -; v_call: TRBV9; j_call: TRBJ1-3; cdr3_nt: TGTGCCAGCAGCGTAGTGGCGGGGGTTCTCTCTGGAAACACCATATATTTT; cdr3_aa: CASSVVAGVLSGNTIYF